The entry below describes one T cell receptor beta chain. Its antigen is unknown. Amplified TCR beta CDR3 regions derived from RNA transcripts. During a first-round RT-PCR of the TCR CDR3, the HTBI primer set was used. MiXCR, run by TCRdb on the multiplex PCR reads, gives a single entry per CDR3 protein. The table includes 500,000 to 650,000 distinct CDR3 sequences, 15% to 20% detected once. CDR1 ENHRY and CDR2 SYGVKD come from the germline V gene. V trimming: 3 bases; J trimming: 6 bases; junction bases outside the gene matches: 5. CDR3 length: 15 residues. Together with thyroid ultrasound, orbital computed tomography, serum thyroxine and TRAb, clinical symptoms were used for diagnoses. It was approximately 9.7 ml of fresh peripheral blood that supplied the PBMCs. This specimen comes from a study of T cells in Graves' hyperthyroidism and ophthalmopathy. Study-wide results and limits: Ophthalmopathy got predicted by the model a median 6.5 months before its onset.

This clonotype was sampled from a man aged 35 to 55 with Graves' ophthalmopathy. The J gene is TRBJ1-6, the V gene TRBV10-3; 7 bases match TRBD1. Sequenced: blood. CDR3 nucleotides: TGTGCCATCAGTGACGAGACAGGGATTAATTCACCCCTCCACTTT. Protein: CAISDETGINSPLHF.